What follows are 19 T cell receptor beta chains derived from one specimen sequenced in a study of cytomegalovirus exposure and HLA in healthy donors. PCR amplification relied on 60 Vbeta primers (plus 13 Jbeta primers). Repertoires were generated with immunoSEQ multiplex PCR, while TCRdb's copy carries only in-frame clones and drops some. This table holds some 99,000 clones, roughly 80% found once. The sample was PBMCs. The receptors shown here come from a woman between 50 and 59 years old in good health and CMV-seropositive.

V usage is TRBV4-3 and J usage is TRBJ2-3; D remains unclear. Trimming took 0 bases from V and 1 from J, leaving 8 bases between them. This CDR3 has 15 amino acids. Germline V gene lookup returns CDR1 LGHNA and CDR2 YSLEER. The DNA for the CDR3 is TGCGCCAGCAGCCAAGAAGCCTACCGCACAGATACGCAGTATTTT. As protein: CASSQEAYRTDTQYF.

A few counts support this clone. The chain couples TRBV6-5 to TRBJ1-2; D ambiguous. The CDR3 runs to 13 residues. V gave up 11 bases and J gave up 5 bases, with 18 bases separating them. Germline values: CDR1 MNHEY, CDR2 SVGAGI. For the CDR3, the DNA is TGTGCCCGCCACCGGAGGCGCCGTTATGGCTACACCTTC. This translates into CARHRRRRYGYTF.

V is TRBV25-1 and J is TRBJ2-4; TRBD2 matches at 7 bases. The CDR3 is 14 residues long. V shed 5 bases and J 7 bases; nucleotides not matched to a gene: 8. Germline V CDR1 and CDR2: MGHDK, SYGVNS. The CDR3 is CASSPAGAGNIQYF. In nucleotides, the CDR3 is TGTGCCAGCAGTCCCGCGGGAGCGGGGAACATTCAGTACTTC.

J is TRBJ2-5 and V is TRBV7-9; 11 nucleotides align to TRBD2. The V gene's germline CDR1 is SEHNR and CDR2 FQNEAQ (reference sequence). The J segment lost 2 bases and the V segment lost 3 bases, leaving 2 bases of the junction unmatched. This CDR3 has 15 amino acids. The CDR3 DNA follows: TGTGCCAGCAGCTTGGGACTAGCGGTTCAAGAGACCCAGTACTTC. Its protein is CASSLGLAVQETQYF.

The V and J genes are TRBV10-2 and TRBJ2-1; 8 nucleotides align to TRBD2. CDR3 length: 13 residues. Germline loops: CDR1 WSHSY, CDR2 SAAADI. V lost 10 bases, J lost 10 bases, and 12 bases stayed unmatched. CDR3 in DNA: TGCGCCACCGAACTTCCGGGGGGGCAGGAGCAGTTCTTC. Translating it yields CATELPGGQEQFF.

V usage is TRBV6-5 and J usage is TRBJ1-4, with 8 bases aligning to TRBD1. The CDR3 is 14 residues long. Germline V gene sequence: CDR1 MNHEY, CDR2 SVGAGI. Trimming took 6 bases from V and 0 from J; bases not matched to a gene: 0. CDR3 DNA sequence: TGTGCCAGCAGGACAGGGGCAACTAATGAAAAACTGTTTTTT. This gives the protein CASRTGATNEKLFF.

V gene TRBV15 combines with J gene TRBJ1-1, with D possibly TRBD1 on 5 matching bases. The CDR3 runs 15 residues. The V end lost 5 bases, the J end lost 1 base, and 14 bases lay between the germline ends. Germline values: CDR1 LNHNV, CDR2 YYDKDF (reference sequence). CDR3 nucleotide sequence: TGTGCCACCAGCCCTCGCGGGGGGAAGAACACTGAAGCTTTCTTT. Translating it yields CATSPRGGKNTEAFF.

The chain joins TRBV5-6 to TRBJ2-3; TRBD2 agrees at 8 bases. Trimming cost V 4 bases and J 9 bases; bases outside gene matches: 13. Germline loops: CDR1 SGHDT, CDR2 YYEEEE. The CDR3 runs 15 residues. CDR3 loop: CASSPQTGRGGTQYF. CDR3 nucleotide sequence: TGTGCCAGCAGCCCACAGACCGGCCGGGGGGGGACGCAGTATTTT.

This chain uses TRBV9 with TRBJ2-4; possible D gene TRBD1, 6 bases. The CDR3 is made up of 19 amino acids. Germline V CDR1 and CDR2: SGDLS, YYNGEE. Trimming took off 0 bases at V and 0 bases at J, with 19 bases between the two ends. CDR3 nucleotide sequence: TGTGCCAGCAGCGTAGTTAACAGGGTGGGGGTCCTAGCCAAAAACATTCAGTACTTC. Protein sequence: CASSVVNRVGVLAKNIQYF.

This chain links TRBV21-1 with TRBJ2-3; TRBD2 was called by the table and not checked on the DNA. TRBV21-1 has pseudogene status. CDR3 length: 15 amino acids. The CDR3 here is CASSKKRGSTDTQYF. CDR3 bases: TGTGCCAGCAGCAAAAAACGGGGAAGCACAGATACGCAGTATTTT.

The sample holds a few counts of this clone. As DNA, the CDR3 is TGTGCCAGCAGCGGGACAGGGGGCCTTAACTATGGCTACACCTTC. Protein sequence: CASSGTGGLNYGYTF. This rearrangement joins TRBV6-5 to TRBJ1-2; TRBD1 agrees at 12 bases. The CDR3 is 15 amino acids. Germline values: CDR1 MNHEY, CDR2 SVGAGI. Losses at the gene ends were 6 bases for V and 1 base for J; bases not matched to a gene: 3.

This clone was seen once. The CDR3 reads CASTVAREAGELFF. The CDR3 coding sequence is TGTGCCAGCACCGTGGCCAGGGAAGCCGGGGAGCTGTTTTTT. This rearrangement joins TRBV2 to TRBJ2-2; D might be TRBD1 (5 bases). The CDR3 consists of 14 residues. The germline V gene encodes CDR1 SNHLY and CDR2 FYNNEI. The germline V and J ends were trimmed by 7 bases and 6 bases, with 15 bases remaining between them. The entire variable domain, with the rest obtained from reference TRBV2 and TRBJ2-2, is as follows: EPEVTQTPSHQVTQMGQEVILRCVPISNHLYFYWYRQILGQKVEFLVSFYNNEISEKSEIFDDQFSVERPDGSNFTLKIRSTKLEDSAMYFCASTVAREAGELFFGEGSRLTVL.

V is TRBV10-3 and J is TRBJ1-3; 8 bases match TRBD1. The V gene's germline CDR1 is ENHRY and CDR2 SYGVKD. Losses at the gene ends were 7 bases for V and 4 bases for J; bases not matched to a gene: 6. The CDR3 spans 14 residues. CDR3 bases: TGTGCCATCAATCAGGGGGCTAAAGGAAACACCATATATTTT. It codes for CAINQGAKGNTIYF.

This chain uses TRBV6-1 with TRBJ2-7; tentatively, D is TRBD2 (5 bases). Trimming removed 2 bases from V and 1 base from J, with 12 bases in between. The CDR3 extends over 15 amino acids. The V gene's germline CDR1 is MNHNS and CDR2 SASEGT. The CDR3 spells CASSETPRGSYEQYF. For the CDR3, the DNA is TGTGCCAGCAGTGAAACCCCCCGGGGATCCTACGAGCAGTACTTC.

This clone was counted only a few times. This chain connects TRBV5-1 to TRBJ2-3, with D tentatively TRBD2 (5 bases). Germline CDR1 is SGHRS and CDR2 is YFSETQ. Trimming took off 3 bases at V and 2 bases at J, with 13 bases between the two ends. This CDR3 contains 15 residues. The CDR3 loop reads CASSWTGENTDTQYF. CDR3 nucleotides: TGCGCCAGCAGCTGGACTGGGGAGAACACAGATACGCAGTATTTT.

V gene TRBV5-1 combines with J gene TRBJ2-7; a possible D gene is TRBD2 (6 bases). CDR1 is SGHRS, CDR2 YFSETQ, per germline. V gave up 1 base and J gave up 0 bases, with 11 bases separating them. This CDR3 has 15 amino acids. The CDR3 region is CASSLSGPSSYEQYF. The CDR3 DNA is TGCGCCAGCAGCTTGAGCGGGCCAAGCTCCTACGAGCAGTACTTC.

The chain combines TRBV6-1 with TRBJ1-1, with unresolved D. The CDR3 runs 15 residues. From germline, CDR1 is MNHNS and CDR2 SASEGT. Trimming cost V 8 bases and J 0 bases, with 16 bases left between them. This CDR3 reads CASFWREGLNTEAFF. The CDR3 DNA is TGTGCCAGCTTTTGGAGGGAAGGCCTGAACACTGAAGCTTTCTTT.

The rearrangement links TRBV7-2 to TRBJ1-6; D is perhaps TRBD1 (6 bases). The CDR3 totals 14 residues. CDR1 is SGHTA and CDR2 is FQGNSA in the germline V gene. V was pared by 7 bases and J by 9 bases, with 16 bases between. DNA for the CDR3: TGTGCCAGCACCCCTAGTGGGGGCGGTTCACCCCTCCACTTT. As protein: CASTPSGGGSPLHF.

The chain uses TRBV5-4 and TRBJ2-5; TRBD2 matches at 7 bases. The CDR3 sequence is 15 residues long. V was pared by 2 bases and J by 4 bases, with 8 bases of the junction left unmatched. Germline values: CDR1 SGHNT, CDR2 YYREEE (reference sequence). CDR3 amino acids: CASSLVTGGSETQYF. CDR3 nucleotide sequence: TGTGCCAGCAGCTTAGTCACGGGAGGTTCAGAGACCCAGTACTTC.